The 10 T cell receptor beta chains given below trace back to one sample, sequenced in a study of T cells in Graves' hyperthyroidism and ophthalmopathy (dated by TCRdb to the late 2010s). To prepare the library, multiplex PCR was applied. Instrument on record: Illumina HiSeq 2000. Amplification of TCR beta CDR3 regions was carried out from RNA transcripts. For the first round of RT-PCR on the TCR CDR3, the HTBI primer set was used together with the Qiagen OneStep RT-PCR kit. TCRdb applied fastp at Q25 and MiXCR to the public reads, then kept only in-frame beta chains. For every CDR3 protein sequence, its rows merge into one entry that carries the most common genes and DNA. The sample table records about 300,000 distinct CDR3 sequences; roughly 18% of these occur just once. About two fifths of the sample is in the top ten clones. The sequencing sample was made of blood. These receptors were collected from a man between 45 and 60 years old with Graves' ophthalmopathy.

Concerning this clonotype itself: A much larger clone lies one base from this, so it may be a read error. This sequence joins TRBV7-8 and TRBJ2-7, with 7 bases fitting TRBD1. The CDR3 consists of 16 residues. Germline assignment: CDR1 SGHVS and CDR2 FQNEAQ. Written as DNA, the CDR3 is TGTGCCAACAGCCCGAGGGCCCAGGGGGTCGGTGGTGAGCAGTACTTC. Amino acids: CANSPRAQGVGGEQYF.

The CDR3 loop is CAISEQGRTGFNSPLHF. The CDR3 DNA sequence: TGTGCCATCAGTGAGCAAGGAAGGACAGGCTTTAATTCACCCCTCCACTTT. The V and J genes are TRBV10-3 and TRBJ1-6; 7 bases align to TRBD1. J gave up 6 bases and V 2 bases, and 10 bases lay outside the gene matches. The CDR3 extends over 17 amino acids. Germline values: CDR1 ENHRY, CDR2 SYGVKD.

This chain connects TRBV5-6 to TRBJ1-3, with no clear D. This CDR3 spans 15 amino acids. Trimming took off 0 bases at V and 0 bases at J, with 7 bases between the two ends. The germline CDR1 and CDR2 sequences are SGHDT and YYEEEE. In DNA, the CDR3 is TGTGCCAGCAGCTTGGATTTCTCCTCTGGAAACACCATATATTTT. Translating gives CASSLDFSSGNTIYF. Based on the CDR3 plus reference TRBV5-6 and TRBJ1-3, the full variable domain is DAGVTQSPTHLIKTRGQQVTLRCSPKSGHDTVSWYQQALGQGPQFIFQYYEEEERQRGNFPDRFSGHQFPNYSSELNVNALLLGDSALYLCASSLDFSSGNTIYFGEGSWLTVV.

The chain joins TRBV11-2 to TRBJ2-3, with D perhaps TRBD2 (7 bases). The CDR3 has 17 amino acids. With 5 bases removed from V and 0 bases from J, the gap between germline ends came to 18 bases. CDR1 and CDR2 from the germline V gene are SGHAT and FQNNGV. CDR3 sequence: CASSIRGGTASTDTQYF. CDR3 sequence (DNA): TGTGCCAGCAGCATTAGGGGGGGCACAGCTAGCACAGATACGCAGTATTTT. The complete variable domain, with remaining parts taken from reference TRBV11-2 and TRBJ2-3, reads EAGVAQSPRYKIIEKRQSVAFWCNPISGHATLYWYQQILGQGPKLLIQFQNNGVVDDSQLPKDRFSAERLKGVDSTLKIQPAKLEDSAVYLCASSIRGGTASTDTQYFGPGTRLTVL.

This clonotype has a handful of counts. This chain links TRBV6-1 with TRBJ2-1; TRBD2 might be the D (6 bases). The V gene's germline CDR1 is MNHNS and CDR2 SASEGT. CDR3 length equals 21 residues. V was trimmed by 0 bases and J by 0 bases, leaving 24 bases between them. DNA for the CDR3: TGTGCCAGCAGTGAAGCGCGCGGACGCGGGATGGGGCTGAGCTCCTACAATGAGCAGTTCTTC. Its translation is CASSEARGRGMGLSSYNEQFF.

This clonotype was detected a few times. The rearrangement links TRBV10-3 to TRBJ1-5, with TRBD1 matching 8 bases. V shed 1 base, J shed 5 bases, and the junction held 7 bases outside the gene matches. CDR3 length: 16 amino acids. Looked up from germline, CDR1 is ENHRY and CDR2 is SYGVKD. CDR3 sequence (DNA): TGTGCCATCAGTGAGTTGCACGACAGGGGTCATCAGCCCCAGCATTTT. Encoded protein: CAISELHDRGHQPQHF.

V usage is TRBV9 and J usage is TRBJ2-3; possibly TRBD1 or TRBD2 for D (6 bases each). V lost 0 bases to trimming and J lost 3 bases, with 11 bases between them. The CDR3 is 15 residues long. From germline, CDR1 is SGDLS and CDR2 YYNGEE. The CDR3 nucleotides are TGTGCCAGCAGCGTAGTACAGGGAGGAACAGATACGCAGTATTTT. Its translation is CASSVVQGGTDTQYF.

This clonotype was detected ten times or more. The rearrangement uses TRBV5-1 and TRBJ1-2; D ambiguous. This CDR3 region has 13 residues. Per the germline V gene, CDR1 is SGHRS and CDR2 is YFSETQ. Trimming took off 0 bases at V and 4 bases at J, with 7 bases between the two ends. DNA of the CDR3: TGCGCCAGCAGCTTGGGGCCAGGCTATGGCTACACCTTC. Translation: CASSLGPGYGYTF.

This clonotype has just a few counts. The chain carries TRBV9 and TRBJ2-1, with 12 bases lining up with TRBD2. The CDR3 length is 19 residues. CDR1 SGDLS and CDR2 YYNGEE come from the germline V gene. Losses at the gene ends were 4 bases for V and 0 bases for J; bases not matched to a gene: 11. The chain's CDR3 is CASSLTGTSGRSSYNEQFF. The CDR3 DNA reads as TGTGCCAGCAGCCTTACCGGGACTAGCGGGCGCAGCTCCTACAATGAGCAGTTCTTC.

V is TRBV6-5 and J is TRBJ2-2; no firm D call. Germline loops: CDR1 MNHEY, CDR2 SVGAGI. The V end lost 3 bases, the J end lost 4 bases, and 6 bases lay between the germline ends. CDR3 length: 13 residues. CDR3 region: CASSYTGTGELFF. The CDR3 nucleotides are TGTGCCAGCAGTTATACGGGCACCGGGGAGCTGTTTTTT.